This T cell receptor beta chain was sequenced during a study of blood T cell repertoires in COVID-19. Study-wide context: COVID-19 samples from acute and convalescent phases originated in the United States, Italy and Spain.

Per the study methods: Estimation of nucleated cell counts was performed using reference gene primer amplification. Method: immunoSEQ multiplex PCR; TCRdb's copy keeps in-frame clones and lacks some. D and trimming come from the DNA, and the V and J calls and clone size come from that table. The table lists roughly 180,000 clones, about 81% of them singletons. With 3 bases removed from V and 5 bases from J, the gap between germline ends came to 27 bases. This CDR3 spans 20 amino acids. CDR1 is SGHNT, CDR2 YYREEE, per germline (reference sequence). The chain links TRBV5-4 to TRBJ1-6; unclear D gene. This TCR derives from an elderly woman with COVID-19, enrolled during active disease. Sequenced input: peripheral blood. The CDR3 is CASSYARLIEGGRNNSPLHF. The CDR3 DNA follows: TGTGCCAGCAGCTACGCCCGACTTATTGAGGGCGGGCGGAATAATTCACCCCTCCACTTT.